Listed below are T cell receptor beta chains from one sample, sequenced in a study of T cell responses to AZD1222 COVID-19 vaccine. The protocol was immunoSEQ multiplex PCR, while the TCRdb copy is restricted to in-frame clones and leaves out a portion. The sample shows tens of thousands of clones, 70% to 90% of them seen only once. The sample consisted of peripheral blood, taken 28 days after the second AZD1222 dose. These receptors all stem from an adult who received the AZD1222 COVID-19 vaccine. The CDR3 runs from the conserved cysteine through the conserved F or W. The D gene is left open where the match is weak. Clone size is stated in some rows and not others, as once, few, many or a class when expanded.

TRBJ1-1 | NA | NA | TRBV4-1 | CASSQRGLNTEAFF | TGCGCCAGCAGCCAAAGGGGACTGAACACTGAAGCTTTCTTT
TRBJ2-3 | TRBD2 | NA | TRBV30 | CASDSGGASTDTQYF | TGTGCCTCAGATAGCGGGGGGGCTAGCACAGATACGCAGTATTTT
TRBJ2-1 | NA | NA | TRBV29-1 | CSVEGLPGGRRRNEQFF | TGCAGCGTTGAAGGTTTACCCGGGGGGCGTAGGCGCAATGAGCAGTTCTTC
TRBJ1-1 | NA | NA | TRBV4-1 | CASNYGGQVTEAFF | TGCGCCAGCAACTATGGGGGGCAAGTCACTGAAGCTTTCTTT
TRBJ1-3 | NA | NA | TRBV28 | CASSSSSSSGNTIYF | TGTGCCAGCAGCTCCAGTTCGAGCTCTGGAAACACCATATATTTT
TRBJ2-3 | NA | few | TRBV9 | CASSAARGAGTQYF | TGTGCCAGCAGCGCCGCCCGAGGGGCAGGTACGCAGTATTTT
TRBJ1-6 | NA | NA | TRBV6-5 | CASSYIDSNSPLHF | TGTGCCAGCAGTTACATTGATTCGAATTCACCCCTCCACTTT
TRBJ2-6 | NA | NA | TRBV7-6 | CASSLAPGGVSSSGANVLTF | TGTGCCAGCAGCTTAGCCCCAGGGGGGGTATCGTCCTCTGGGGCCAACGTCCTGACTTTC
TRBJ2-5 | NA | NA | TRBV28 | CASRTPQGLGQETQYF | TGTGCCAGCAGAACGCCGCAGGGTCTAGGGCAAGAGACCCAGTACTTC
TRBJ1-5 | NA | NA | TRBV9 | CASSVSGNQPQHF | TGTGCCAGCAGCGTATCCGGGAACCAGCCCCAGCATTTT
TRBJ2-5 | TRBD2 | once | TRBV11-2 | CASSSRLAGEEMGETQYF | TGTGCCAGCAGCTCGAGACTAGCGGGGGAAGAGATGGGAGAGACCCAGTACTTC
TRBJ2-4 | TRBD2 | once | TRBV27 | CASSPRTSGGVSKNIQYF | TGTGCCAGCAGTCCCCGGACTAGCGGGGGGGTGAGCAAAAACATTCAGTACTTC
TRBJ1-3 | NA | NA | TRBV6-2/TRBV6-3 | CASSYRDSGNTIYF | TGTGCCAGCAGTTACCGGGACTCTGGAAACACCATATATTTT
TRBJ1-1 | NA | NA | TRBV6-6 | CASSYSPGGVAFF | TGTGCCAGCAGTTACTCTCCGGGGGGAGTAGCTTTCTTT
TRBJ2-3 | NA | NA | TRBV9 | CASSFGTPSTDTQYF | TGTGCCAGCAGCTTCGGGACCCCGAGCACAGATACGCAGTATTTT
TRBJ1-2 | NA | NA | TRBV4-1 | CASSLGTATVYGYTF | TGCGCCAGCAGCCTCGGGACGGCGACAGTCTATGGCTACACCTTC
TRBJ1-6 | TRBD1 | NA | TRBV15 | CATSRLVGTVSPLHF | TGTGCCACCAGCAGATTAGTGGGGACAGTATCACCCCTCCACTTT